The table lists the clone carrying this T cell receptor beta chain with a count of one. Its matching antigen is unknown. A junction end diverges from the germline sequence, so it may reflect a read error. The source of the sample is a study of tumor-infiltrating lymphocytes in primary liver carcinoma. The researchers obtained blood RNA from unsorted whole blood and also extracted germline DNA. From approximately 550 ng of total RNA, TCR beta-specific cDNA was reverse-transcribed using a constant-region primer. Modified slightly, ARM-PCR produced TCR beta libraries over three nested multiplex PCR rounds. Researchers ran the first two PCR rounds for roughly 11 cycles each with TRBV1-TRBV30 forward primers and a C-beta reverse primer. TCRdb re-analysed the multiplex PCR reads in MiXCR, keeping a single row per CDR3 protein. The sample records fewer than 350,000 distinct CDR3 sequences, 65% being singletons.

Study-wide points: Lower overlap was observed for tumor-adjacent and tumor-blood pairs relative to tumor region pairs.

From germline, CDR1 is SGHAT and CDR2 FQNNGV. This CDR3 is built from 17 residues. Specimen: peripheral blood. The clonotype comes from a man in his forties or fifties with primary liver carcinoma and hepatitis B virus infection. The chain has TRBV11-2 and TRBJ2-1, with a tentative D call TRBD2 (6 bases). CDR3 amino acids: CASSLGSLARSHNEQFF. CDR3 sequence (DNA): TGCGCCAGCAGCTTAGGGTCTCTAGCGAGATCGCACAATGAGCAGTTCTTC.